These 17 T cell receptor beta chains were sequenced from one sample in a study of regulatory T cells in long-lasting Graves disease. For TCR beta, libraries came from iRepertoire HTBI primers and Arm-PCR of CDR3 regions. TCRdb analysed the multiplex PCR reads with MiXCR anew, one entry per CDR3 protein. The table shows 350,000 to 500,000 distinct CDR3 sequences, with about a sixth occurring only once. Time point of the sample: newly diagnosed GD, antithyroid drugs for less than 3 months. Isolated PBMC RNA provided the starting material for the TCR library. These data were also reused for a study on T cells in Graves' hyperthyroidism and ophthalmopathy.

The specimen was peripheral blood mononuclear cells (PBMCs), collected at new diagnosis, from a patient treated with antithyroid drugs. The source of these receptors is a woman aged 25 to 39 with Graves disease.

In its sample, this clonotype was seen a few times. V is TRBV20-1 and J is TRBJ2-2, with 10 bases matching TRBD2. The ends lost 5 bases at V and 4 bases at J; junction bases unmatched: 10. Germline CDR1 is DFQATT and CDR2 is SNEGSKA (reference sequence). The CDR3 runs 16 residues. The CDR3 spells CSARSSGRAPTGELFF. The CDR3, as DNA: TGCAGTGCTCGCTCGAGCGGGAGGGCCCCCACCGGGGAGCTGTTTTTT.

The V and J genes are TRBV7-9 and TRBJ1-4; D is ambiguous. The CDR3 runs 15 residues. The ends were cut back, 5 bases at V and 5 bases at J, with 15 bases in the middle. The germline V gene has CDR1 SEHNR and CDR2 FQNEAQ (reference sequence). CDR3 amino acids: CASSPTDVPNEKLFF. CDR3 in DNA: TGTGCCAGCAGCCCCACGGACGTCCCAAATGAAAAACTGTTTTTT.

The rearrangement uses TRBV4-2 and TRBJ1-2, with D possibly matching TRBD1 (6 bases). CDR3 length: 15 residues. CDR1 LGHNA and CDR2 YNFKEQ come from the germline V gene. V was pared by 0 bases and J by 4 bases, with 12 bases between. CDR3: CASSQDLGRGYGYTF. The CDR3, as DNA: TGTGCCAGCAGCCAAGATTTGGGCAGGGGCTATGGCTACACCTTC.

This clonotype was detected ten times or more. The chain carries TRBV15 and TRBJ2-1; D might be TRBD2 (5 bases). V was shortened by 3 bases and J by 7 bases, with 16 bases between the two germline ends. From germline, CDR1 is LNHNV and CDR2 YYDKDF (reference sequence). The CDR3 extends over 15 amino acids. DNA for the CDR3: TGTGCCACCAGCAGCGAATTGGGTGGGAGTAATGAGCAGTTCTTC. This codes for CATSSELGGSNEQFF.

This clonotype was seen many times. The chain has TRBV12-3 or TRBV12-4 and TRBJ2-7; D not certain. V was cut by 3 bases and J by 6 bases, with 6 bases left in between. CDR3 length equals 11 residues. The CDR3 loop reads CASSFSCEQYF. CDR3 bases: TGTGCCAGCAGTTTCTCTTGCGAGCAGTACTTC.

The chain has TRBV18 and TRBJ2-3; D is uncertain. CDR1 and CDR2 (germline): KGHSH, LQKENI. V gave up 6 bases and J gave up 0 bases, with 10 bases separating them. The CDR3 totals 14 residues. The chain's CDR3 is CASSIYSSTDTQYF. The DNA of the CDR3 is TGTGCCAGCTCCATCTATTCTAGCACAGATACGCAGTATTTT.

This clonotype was detected ten times or more. The genes are TRBV24-1 and TRBJ2-1; D call uncertain. This CDR3 has 13 residues. Germline V gene lookup returns CDR1 KGHDR and CDR2 SFDVKD. The V end lost 1 base, the J end lost 10 bases, and 10 bases lay between the germline ends. The CDR3 DNA follows: TGTGCCACCAGTGATTTCCCCCTTAGGGAGCAGTTCTTC. It is translated as CATSDFPLREQFF.

Concerning this clonotype itself: One base away lies a much larger clone, so this may be a sequencing read error. Likely a read error: the CDR3 ends without its conserved phenylalanine or tryptophan. The V gene is TRBV11-2, the J gene TRBJ2-3; no clear D. This CDR3 is built from 14 residues. The germline V gene encodes CDR1 SGHAT and CDR2 FQNNGV. Trimming took off 2 bases at V and 6 bases at J, with 12 bases between the two ends. Here the CDR3 reads CASSLRATGDTQYL. The CDR3, as DNA: TGTGCCAGCAGCTTACGGGCTACTGGGGATACGCAGTATCTT.

This clonotype was picked up many times. The rearrangement joins TRBV7-3 to TRBJ2-3; TRBD1 matches at 8 bases. V lost 4 bases, J lost 3 bases, and 3 bases stayed unmatched. Germline-derived CDR1 and CDR2 are SGHTA and FQGTGA. The CDR3 covers 14 residues. This chain's CDR3 is CASSSGQETDTQYF. In DNA, the CDR3 is TGTGCCAGCAGCTCGGGACAGGAAACAGATACGCAGTATTTT.

The chain has TRBV7-9 and TRBJ2-7, with TRBD1 identical over 7 bases. This CDR3 region has 16 residues. CDR1 and CDR2 (germline): SEHNR, FQNEAQ (reference sequence). The V gene end was trimmed by 0 bases and the J gene end by 2 bases; junction bases not matched to a gene: 7. The CDR3 sequence is CASSLAPGTVTYEQYF. CDR3 DNA: TGTGCCAGCAGCTTAGCCCCCGGGACAGTAACCTACGAGCAGTACTTC.

This clonotype was seen repeatedly, ten times or more. The rearrangement joins TRBV5-1 to TRBJ2-1, with 12 bases aligning to TRBD2. V lost 4 bases to trimming and J lost 7 bases; unmatched junction nucleotides: 9. This CDR3 is built from 16 residues. CDR1 and CDR2 from the germline V gene are SGHRS and YFSETQ. The CDR3 DNA follows: TGCGCCAGCAGCCCAGGACTAGCGGGAAGTTGGAATGAGCAGTTCTTC. It translates to CASSPGLAGSWNEQFF.

This clonotype was observed at least ten times. This chain uses TRBV7-9 with TRBJ2-1; TRBD2 is a possible D gene (6 bases). V was shortened by 3 bases and J by 2 bases, with 11 bases between the two germline ends. CDR1 is SEHNR and CDR2 is FQNEAQ in the germline V gene (reference sequence). The CDR3 runs 15 residues. CDR3 in amino acids: CASSFPGRPYNEQFF. The DNA of the CDR3 is TGTGCCAGCAGCTTCCCCGGGAGACCCTACAATGAGCAGTTCTTC. Based on the CDR3 plus reference TRBV7-9 and TRBJ2-1, the full variable domain is DTGVSQNPRHKITKRGQNVTFRCDPISEHNRLYWYRQTLGQGPEFLTYFQNEAQLEKSRLLSDRFSAERPKGSFSTLEIQRTEQGDSAMYLCASSFPGRPYNEQFFGPGTRLTVL.

V usage is TRBV5-1 and J usage is TRBJ2-5, with unresolved D. The CDR3 sequence is 13 residues long. V shed 4 bases and J shed 5 bases, with 12 bases lying between them. Germline V CDR1 and CDR2: SGHRS, YFSETQ. The CDR3 nucleotides are TGCGCCAGCAGCACCCCGAGTCGGGAGACCCAGTACTTC. Translation gives CASSTPSRETQYF.

The rearrangement links TRBV12-3 or TRBV12-4 to TRBJ1-3; D remains unclear. The CDR3 contains 14 residues. V dropped 6 bases and J dropped 2 bases, with 11 bases sitting between them. The CDR3 DNA reads as TGTGCCAGCAGCGTCGCGGGAGCTGGAAACACCATATATTTT. Translation gives CASSVAGAGNTIYF.

CDR3 sequence reads: CASSSRGSYNSPLHF. The CDR3 DNA is TGTGCCAGCAGTTCCAGGGGCTCCTATAATTCACCCCTCCACTTT. The chain uses TRBV27 and TRBJ1-6; maybe TRBD1 (6 bases). The CDR3 contains 15 residues. Trimming removed 4 bases at V and 0 bases at J, with 7 bases between. Germline V lookup: CDR1 MNHEY, CDR2 SMNVEV (reference sequence).

This clonotype was seen ten or more times. The chain links TRBV28 to TRBJ1-4, with D unclear. CDR3 length equals 15 residues. Trimming left V 4 bases short and J 3 bases short, with 12 bases between. Germline V CDR1 and CDR2: MDHEN, SYDVKM. The CDR3 DNA follows: TGTGCCAGCAGTTCTCGGGGTATATCTAATGAAAAACTGTTTTTT. Translated: CASSSRGISNEKLFF.

The table lists this clonotype with a few counts. The chain employs TRBV4-2 and TRBJ1-4; 8 bases are a match to TRBD1. The CDR3 has 18 amino acids. V lost 0 bases and J lost 7; bases outside the gene matches: 13. Germline V lookup: CDR1 LGHNA, CDR2 YNFKEQ. For the CDR3, the DNA is TGTGCCAGCAGCCAAGATAATGGACAGGGCCCCCAGCCTGAAAAACTGTTTTTT. Its translation is CASSQDNGQGPQPEKLFF.